The T cell receptor beta chain described here comes from a study of CD8 T cells in ankylosing spondylitis. Study results and caveats: Roughly eight highly homologous variants made up a TCR beta motif that seemed to typify ankylosing spondylitis blood. Disease-linked clones bore a CD8+ phenotype and were relatively rare in peripheral blood. Some of the motif variants had earlier been found in reactive arthritis patients' fluid and blood. The study looked at matched synovial fluid samples from ankylosing spondylitis patients. Disease-linked clones were reported to be significantly enriched there.

The TCR beta libraries were generated through quantitative 5'-RACE incorporating molecular barcodes. TCRdb reprocessed the 5' RACE reads via MiXCR and lists one record per CDR3 protein. The repertoire holds more than 600,000 distinct CDR3 sequences, with under 20% as singletons. The CDR3 is made up of 15 amino acids. V gave up 1 base and J gave up 8 bases, with 17 bases separating them. This clonotype has at least ten counts. The antigen is not known. Source material: blood, either unsorted or a sorted T cell fraction (not recorded which). V gene TRBV12-3 or TRBV12-4 combines with J gene TRBJ1-2; D possibly corresponds to TRBD1 (5 bases). The origin of this receptor is a male donor with ankylosing spondylitis. The CDR3 coding sequence is TGTGCCAGCAGTTTAGAAATGCTGGGGGGGGAAGGCTACACCTTC. This translates into CASSLEMLGGEGYTF.